Presented here are 20 T cell receptor beta chains from one specimen sequenced in a study of beta chain features in type 1 diabetes. Since all of the isolated RNA was reverse transcribed, expressed TCRB transcripts were what got sequenced. Sequencing was performed with immunoSEQ multiplex PCR; in TCRdb, only in-frame clones are kept and a portion is missing. This sample has under 900,000 clones, with roughly 16% found just once. The sample was naive CD4+ T cells from blood. The receptor set was obtained from a woman under 30 in good health.

A few counts support this clone. The chain carries TRBV28 and TRBJ2-7, with D unclear. CDR3 size: 12 residues. Germline values: CDR1 MDHEN, CDR2 SYDVKM. V was trimmed by 8 bases and J by 3 bases, leaving 11 bases between them. CDR3 bases: TGTGCCAGCTTGGGCAGATTCTACGAGCAGTACTTC. Translated, it gives CASLGRFYEQYF.

This sequence joins TRBV28 and TRBJ2-5, with 11 bases lining up with TRBD1. The germline V gene encodes CDR1 MDHEN and CDR2 SYDVKM. With 2 bases clipped from V and 4 bases from J, the junction kept 6 bases outside the gene matches. CDR3 size: 16 residues. CDR3 in amino acids: CASSLPGQGGRETQYF. In DNA form, the CDR3 reads TGTGCCAGCAGTTTACCGGGACAGGGGGGAAGAGAGACCCAGTACTTC.

The chain couples TRBV5-1 to TRBJ1-1, with D possibly matching TRBD1 (5 bases). The length of the CDR3 is 14 residues. V was cut by 3 bases and J by 3 bases, with 12 bases left in between. CDR1 and CDR2 from the germline V gene are SGHRS and YFSETQ. CDR3 coding DNA: TGCGCCAGCAGCTCGGGGGATGGGTACACTGAAGCTTTCTTT. As protein: CASSSGDGYTEAFF.

Regarding this clone: Other nucleotide sequences from this sample produce the same CDR3. The chain employs TRBV15 and TRBJ2-1; D is possibly TRBD2 (5 bases). Trimming shortened V by 5 bases and J by 10 bases, and 21 bases separated the two germline ends. This CDR3 has 15 amino acids. Germline loops: CDR1 LNHNV, CDR2 YYDKDF (reference sequence). CDR3 residues: CATSSGELGLGEQFF. DNA for the CDR3: TGTGCCACCAGCTCCGGGGAATTGGGTCTTGGGGAGCAGTTCTTC.

The chain combines TRBV7-2 with TRBJ2-2; D is perhaps TRBD1 or TRBD2 (6 bases each). The germline V and J ends were trimmed by 10 bases and 0 bases, with 12 bases remaining between them. The germline CDR1 and CDR2 sequences are SGHTA and FQGNSA. This CDR3 has 14 residues. CDR3 coding DNA: TGTGCCACCGGGGGACATTCGAACACCGGGGAGCTGTTTTTT. It yields the protein CATGGHSNTGELFF. Full variable domain (rest looked up from reference TRBV7-2 and TRBJ2-2): GAGVSQSPSNKVTEKGKDVELRCDPISGHTALYWYRQSLGQGLEFLIYFQGNSAPDKSGLPSDRFSAERTGGSVSTLTIQRTQQEDSAVYLCATGGHSNTGELFFGEGSRLTVL.

The chain couples TRBV29-1 to TRBJ2-3; a weak D match, TRBD1 (6 bases). V was clipped by 0 bases and J by 5 bases, with 15 bases between them. This CDR3 region has 15 residues. Germline lookup yields CDR1 SQVTM and CDR2 ANQGSEA. Written as DNA, the CDR3 is TGCAGCGTTGAAGAAGGGTCAGGGGTGGAAGATACGCAGTATTTT. Translated: CSVEEGSGVEDTQYF.

V gene TRBV2 combines with J gene TRBJ1-2; D call uncertain. Trimming shortened V by 6 bases and J by 2 bases, and 7 bases separated the two germline ends. CDR1 is SNHLY and CDR2 is FYNNEI in the germline V gene. The CDR3 sequence is 12 residues long. In DNA, the CDR3 is TGTGCCAGCAGGTTAGGGAACTATGGCTACACCTTC. Translated, it gives CASRLGNYGYTF. The full variable domain, rest sourced from reference TRBV2 and TRBJ1-2, is EPEVTQTPSHQVTQMGQEVILRCVPISNHLYFYWYRQILGQKVEFLVSFYNNEISEKSEIFDDQFSVERPDGSNFTLKIRSTKLEDSAMYFCASRLGNYGYTFGSGTRLTVV.

This sequence joins TRBV4-2 and TRBJ1-2; the D is unclear. In germline, CDR1 is LGHNA, CDR2 YNFKEQ. The CDR3 totals 16 residues. The germline V and J ends were trimmed by 1 base and 2 bases, with 14 bases remaining between them. The chain's CDR3 is CASSQGRANGNYGYTF. The CDR3 nucleotides read TGTGCCAGCAGCCAAGGCCGGGCCAACGGCAACTATGGCTACACCTTC.

In this sample, this clone turned up a few times. The gene calls are TRBV7-8 and TRBJ1-4; 7 nucleotides match TRBD1. Germline lookup yields CDR1 SGHVS and CDR2 FQNEAQ. The CDR3 length is 13 residues. V gave up 5 bases and J gave up 8 bases; unmatched junction bases: 5. CDR3 sequence reads: CASSTRQGEKLFF. In DNA, the CDR3 is TGTGCCAGCAGCACCCGACAGGGAGAAAAACTGTTTTTT.

The rearrangement joins TRBV11-2 to TRBJ1-2; no reliable D call. There are 14 residues in the CDR3. Germline-derived CDR1 and CDR2 are SGHAT and FQNNGV. Deletions cut 0 bases from V and 4 bases from J, with 9 bases between. DNA of the CDR3: TGTGCCAGCAGCTTAGACAGAAACCTCTATGGCTACACCTTC. Amino acid sequence: CASSLDRNLYGYTF.

The rearrangement links TRBV11-2 to TRBJ1-2, with D uncertain. From germline, CDR1 is SGHAT and CDR2 FQNNGV. This CDR3 region has 14 residues. The V end was cut by 0 bases, the J end by 8 bases, with 13 bases between. CDR3 region: CASSLEGHQQGYTF. Here the CDR3 DNA reads TGTGCCAGCAGCTTAGAAGGCCACCAACAGGGCTACACCTTC.

This clone has more than one count but fewer than ten. The rearrangement uses TRBV19 and TRBJ2-2, with D possibly TRBD1 on 5 matching bases. The length of the CDR3 is 16 residues. Trimming took 4 bases from V and 2 from J, leaving 14 bases between them. Per germline, CDR1 LNHDA and CDR2 SQIVND (reference sequence). The CDR3: CASSKGLLINTGELFF. The CDR3 region has the DNA TGTGCCAGTAGTAAGGGGTTGCTGATTAACACCGGGGAGCTGTTTTTT.

The CDR3 coding sequence is TGTGCCAGCAGCCAGACAGGGGATACCTACGAGCAGTACTTC. Translation gives CASSQTGDTYEQYF. The chain has TRBV9 and TRBJ2-7; 8 nucleotides align to TRBD1. The germline CDR1 and CDR2 sequences are SGDLS and YYNGEE. V lost 4 bases, J lost 2 bases, and 5 bases stayed unmatched. The CDR3 runs 14 residues.

There are a few counts of this clone. The chain joins TRBV5-6 to TRBJ1-1, with D uncertain. V was trimmed by 4 bases and J by 1 base, leaving 8 bases between them. The CDR3 covers 13 residues. Germline values: CDR1 SGHDT, CDR2 YYEEEE. CDR3 loop: CASSLTWNTEAFF. The DNA for the CDR3 is TGTGCCAGCAGCCTTACTTGGAACACTGAAGCTTTCTTT.

The rearrangement uses TRBV27 and TRBJ2-3; perhaps D is TRBD1 or TRBD2 (6 bases each). The CDR3 is 15 amino acids. The V end lost 3 bases, the J end lost 2 bases, and 12 bases lay between the germline ends. Germline V gene lookup returns CDR1 MNHEY and CDR2 SMNVEV (reference sequence). DNA of the CDR3: TGTGCCAGCAGTTTGGGGGGCGTATTCACAGATACGCAGTATTTT. This gives the protein CASSLGGVFTDTQYF.

A word on this clone: Other DNA sequences from this sample encode an identical CDR3 as well. The gene calls are TRBV18 and TRBJ2-7; 8 bases align to TRBD1. Germline CDR1 and CDR2: KGHSH and LQKENI. V lost 3 bases and J lost 0; bases outside the gene matches: 4. CDR3 length: 15 residues. CDR3 protein: CASSPGQGGSYEQYF. DNA of the CDR3: TGTGCCAGCTCACCCGGACAGGGTGGCTCCTACGAGCAGTACTTC.

V is TRBV6-1 and J is TRBJ1-5, with 9 bases fitting TRBD1. The CDR3 totals 14 residues. Germline V CDR1 and CDR2: MNHNS, SASEGT. The V and J ends lost 6 bases and 5 bases, in that order; junction bases with no gene match: 5. The CDR3 sequence is CASRGQGRYQPQHF. CDR3 bases: TGTGCCAGCAGGGGACAGGGTCGTTATCAGCCCCAGCATTTT.

This clone was detected only a few times. The J gene is TRBJ2-7, the V gene TRBV18, with D perhaps matching TRBD1 (5 bases). Per the germline V gene, CDR1 is KGHSH and CDR2 is LQKENI. V was clipped by 3 bases and J by 7 bases, with 16 bases between them. CDR3 length equals 14 residues. This CDR3 reads CASSPQQEPREQYF. In DNA, the CDR3 is TGTGCCAGCTCACCGCAACAGGAGCCGAGGGAGCAGTACTTC.

The J gene is TRBJ1-2, the V gene TRBV2; no clear D. V lost 4 bases and J lost 4, with 4 bases in between. The CDR3 extends over 11 amino acids. CDR1 is SNHLY, CDR2 FYNNEI, per germline. The CDR3 reads CASSVVYGYTF. The CDR3 nucleotides read TGTGCCAGCAGTGTTGTCTATGGCTACACCTTC.

About this clone: Just one base apart from a much larger clone, this may be a read error. This CDR3 is also generated by other DNA sequences in the sample. The genes are TRBV7-2 and TRBJ2-2; D remains ambiguous. V lost 2 bases and J 5 bases, leaving 3 bases between the germline ends. The CDR3 runs to 12 residues. Germline values: CDR1 SGHTA, CDR2 FQGNSA. CDR3 bases: TGTGCCAGCAGCTTATCTACCGGGGAGCTGTTTTTT. Amino acid sequence: CASSLSTGELFF.